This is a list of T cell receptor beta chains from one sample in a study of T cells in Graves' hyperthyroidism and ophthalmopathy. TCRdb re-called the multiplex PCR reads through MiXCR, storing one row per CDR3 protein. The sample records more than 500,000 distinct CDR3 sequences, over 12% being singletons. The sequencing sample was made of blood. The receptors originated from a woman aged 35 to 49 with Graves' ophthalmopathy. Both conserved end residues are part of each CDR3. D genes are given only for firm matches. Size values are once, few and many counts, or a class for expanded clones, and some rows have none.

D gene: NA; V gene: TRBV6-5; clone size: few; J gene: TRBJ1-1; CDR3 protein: CASSYPKQATEAFF; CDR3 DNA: TGTGCCAGCAGTTACCCGAAACAGGCCACTGAAGCTTTCTTT
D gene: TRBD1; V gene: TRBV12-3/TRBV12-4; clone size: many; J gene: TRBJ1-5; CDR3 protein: CASSADRLGQPQHF; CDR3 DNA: TGTGCCAGCAGTGCGGACAGGCTCGGTCAGCCCCAGCATTTT
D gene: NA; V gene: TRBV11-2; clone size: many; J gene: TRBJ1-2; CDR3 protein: CASSPGVLGYGYTF; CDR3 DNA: TGTGCCAGCAGCCCAGGAGTATTGGGCTATGGCTACACCTTC
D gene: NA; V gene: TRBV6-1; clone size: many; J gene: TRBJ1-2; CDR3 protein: CASSLRPYGYTF; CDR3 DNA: TGTGCCAGCAGCCTCCGCCCGTATGGCTACACCTTC
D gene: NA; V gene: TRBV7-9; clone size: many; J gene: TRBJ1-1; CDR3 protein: CASSYAIMNTEAFF; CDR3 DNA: TGTGCCAGCAGCTACGCAATAATGAACACTGAAGCTTTCTTT
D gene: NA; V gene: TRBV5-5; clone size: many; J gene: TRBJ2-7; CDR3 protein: CASSLVSSVLPYEQYF; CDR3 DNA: TGTGCCAGCAGCTTGGTTTCTAGCGTCCTTCCCTACGAGCAGTACTTC
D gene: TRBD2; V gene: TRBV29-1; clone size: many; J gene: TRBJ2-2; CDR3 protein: CSVEGGYSSGSTGELFF; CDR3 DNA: TGCAGCGTTGAGGGGGGGTACTCGAGCGGGAGTACCGGGGAGCTGTTTTTT
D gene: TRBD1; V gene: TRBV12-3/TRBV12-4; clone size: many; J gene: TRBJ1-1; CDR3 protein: CASSSPGGQGPRGEAFF; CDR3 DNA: TGTGCCAGCAGCAGCCCCGGGGGACAGGGGCCGCGAGGTGAAGCTTTCTTT
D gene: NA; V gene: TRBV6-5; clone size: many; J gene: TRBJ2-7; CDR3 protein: CASSYSPRAYEQYF; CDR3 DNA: TGTGCCAGCAGTTACTCACCCCGGGCGTACGAGCAGTACTTC
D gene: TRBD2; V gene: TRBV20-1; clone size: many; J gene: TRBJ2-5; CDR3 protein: CSASDPGLAGGGETQYF; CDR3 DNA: TGCAGTGCTAGTGACCCGGGACTAGCGGGAGGAGGGGAGACCCAGTACTTC
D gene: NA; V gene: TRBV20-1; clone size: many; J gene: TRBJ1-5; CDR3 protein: CSAQGPINQPQHF; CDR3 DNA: TGCAGTGCTCAGGGACCGATCAATCAGCCCCAGCATTTT
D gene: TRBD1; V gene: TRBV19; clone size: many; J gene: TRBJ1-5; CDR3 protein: CASSTDRGVDQPQHF; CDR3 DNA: TGTGCCAGTAGCACAGACAGGGGAGTTGACCAGCCCCAGCATTTT
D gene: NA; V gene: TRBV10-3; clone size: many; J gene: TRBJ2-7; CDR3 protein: CAISPTRRLHLYEQYF; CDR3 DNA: TGTGCCATCAGCCCGACACGACGACTCCATCTCTACGAGCAGTACTTC
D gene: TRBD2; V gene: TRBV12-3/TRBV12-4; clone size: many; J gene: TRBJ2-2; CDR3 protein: CASSELAGGWGELFF; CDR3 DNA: TGTGCCAGCAGTGAACTAGCGGGAGGATGGGGGGAGCTGTTTTTT
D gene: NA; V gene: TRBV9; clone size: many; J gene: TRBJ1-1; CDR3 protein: CASSRDRRTEAFF; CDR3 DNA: TGTGCCAGCAGCAGGGACCGCCGAACTGAAGCTTTCTTT
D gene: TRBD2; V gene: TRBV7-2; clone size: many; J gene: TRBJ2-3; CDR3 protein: CASSLVGGPDTQYF; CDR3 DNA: TGTGCCAGCAGCTTAGTGGGAGGGCCAGATACGCAGTATTTT
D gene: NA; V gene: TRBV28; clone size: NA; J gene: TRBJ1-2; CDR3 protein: CASSMGRNYGYTF; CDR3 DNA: TGTGCCAGCAGTATGGGACGGAACTATGGCTACACCTTC
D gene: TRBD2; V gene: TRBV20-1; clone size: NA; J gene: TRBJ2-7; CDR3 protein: CSASSTSGSYEQYF; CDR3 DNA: TGCAGTGCTAGTTCGACTAGCGGGAGCTACGAGCAGTACTTC
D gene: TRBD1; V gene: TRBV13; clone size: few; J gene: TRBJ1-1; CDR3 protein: CASPQGGSTEAFF; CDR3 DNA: TGTGCCAGTCCGCAGGGGGGGAGCACTGAAGCTTTCTTT
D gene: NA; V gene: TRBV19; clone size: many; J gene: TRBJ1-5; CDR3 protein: CASSISVRGPLNSNQPQHF; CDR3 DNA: TGTGCCAGTAGTATTTCGGTCAGGGGCCCACTCAATAGCAATCAGCCCCAGCATTTT
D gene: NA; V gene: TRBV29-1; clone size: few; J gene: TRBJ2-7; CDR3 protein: CSVELYSGITGSYEQYF; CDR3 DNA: TGCAGCGTTGAATTATACTCAGGCATTACCGGGTCCTACGAGCAGTACTTC
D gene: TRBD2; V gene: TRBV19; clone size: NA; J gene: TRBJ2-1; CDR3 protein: CASSGEREQAYNEQFF; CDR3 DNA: TGTGCCAGTAGTGGGGAGCGGGAGCAGGCTTACAATGAGCAGTTCTTC